These T cell receptor beta chains were read from a single sample in a study of regulatory T cells in long-lasting Graves disease. TCRdb analysed the multiplex PCR reads with MiXCR anew, one entry per CDR3 protein. The profile shows a few hundred thousand distinct CDR3 sequences, roughly a fifth of them singletons. Specimen: peripheral blood mononuclear cells (PBMCs), collected when the disease was refractory, from a patient treated with antithyroid drugs. The receptor source for this set is a female donor with Graves disease. Each CDR3 is given with its conserved first and last residue. Fields, in order: CDR3 protein, CDR3 DNA, D gene, J gene, V gene, clone size. D genes are given only for firm matches. Rows give clone size only sometimes, using once, few, many, or a class for an expanded clone.

CDR3aa: CASAGLGTGELFF; CDR3nt: TGTGCCAGTGCCGGGTTAGGCACCGGGGAGCTGTTTTTT; d_gene: .; j_gene: TRBJ2-2; v_gene: TRBV19; abundance: .
CDR3aa: CASSLDRGRSEQFF; CDR3nt: TGTGCCAGCAGCTTAGATAGGGGGAGGAGTGAGCAGTTCTTC; d_gene: .; j_gene: TRBJ2-1; v_gene: TRBV11-2; abundance: many
CDR3aa: CASIGLAGGLQYF; CDR3nt: TGTGCCAGCATCGGACTAGCGGGAGGTCTACAGTACTTC; d_gene: TRBD2; j_gene: TRBJ2-5; v_gene: TRBV2; abundance: many
CDR3aa: CASSPSRNRDKDEQYF; CDR3nt: TGTGCCAGCAGTCCCTCCAGAAACCGGGACAAGGACGAGCAGTACTTC; d_gene: .; j_gene: TRBJ2-7; v_gene: TRBV28; abundance: many
CDR3aa: CASSLGIASPLHF; CDR3nt: TGTGCCAGCAGCTTAGGGATCGCTTCACCCCTCCACTTT; d_gene: .; j_gene: TRBJ1-6; v_gene: TRBV7-3; abundance: few
CDR3aa: CASRESLSGELFF; CDR3nt: TGTGCCAGCAGAGAATCGTTGTCCGGGGAGCTGTTTTTT; d_gene: .; j_gene: TRBJ2-2; v_gene: TRBV7-8; abundance: .
CDR3aa: CASSFYGGLAGELETQYF; CDR3nt: TGTGCCAGCAGCTTTTACGGGGGACTAGCGGGAGAATTGGAGACCCAGTACTTC; d_gene: TRBD2; j_gene: TRBJ2-5; v_gene: TRBV11-2; abundance: many
CDR3aa: CSAPSAYEQYF; CDR3nt: TGCAGTGCTCCCTCAGCCTACGAGCAGTACTTC; d_gene: .; j_gene: TRBJ2-7; v_gene: TRBV20-1; abundance: few
CDR3aa: CASSPLNLYEQYF; CDR3nt: TGTGCCAGCAGTCCGCTAAACTTGTACGAGCAGTACTTC; d_gene: .; j_gene: TRBJ2-7; v_gene: TRBV27; abundance: .
CDR3aa: CASSGDRWGETQYF; CDR3nt: TGTGCCAGCAGTGGAGACAGGTGGGGGGAGACCCAGTACTTC; d_gene: .; j_gene: TRBJ2-5; v_gene: TRBV6-1; abundance: many
CDR3aa: CASSGPHIIEAFF; CDR3nt: TGTGCCAGCAGTGGACCCCACATTATTGAAGCTTTCTTT; d_gene: .; j_gene: TRBJ1-1; v_gene: TRBV12-3/TRBV12-4; abundance: .
CDR3aa: CARGDSAYTGELFF; CDR3nt: TGTGCCAGGGGGGACAGTGCTTACACCGGGGAGCTGTTTTTT; d_gene: TRBD1; j_gene: TRBJ2-2; v_gene: TRBV2; abundance: many
CDR3aa: CASSLTGALSGELFF; CDR3nt: TGCGCCAGCAGCTTGACAGGGGCCCTGTCCGGGGAGCTGTTTTTT; d_gene: TRBD1; j_gene: TRBJ2-2; v_gene: TRBV5-1; abundance: many
CDR3aa: CATTSGQAREKLFF; CDR3nt: TGTGCCACCACCTCCGGGCAGGCTCGGGAAAAACTGTTTTTT; d_gene: .; j_gene: TRBJ1-4; v_gene: TRBV28; abundance: many
CDR3aa: CASCYGRDFQETQYF; CDR3nt: TGTGCCAGCTGCTACGGTCGGGACTTCCAAGAGACCCAGTACTTC; d_gene: .; j_gene: TRBJ2-5; v_gene: TRBV2; abundance: many
CDR3aa: CASSPDVAGLPNEKLFF; CDR3nt: TGTGCCAGCAGCCCCGACGTCGCAGGCCTCCCGAATGAAAAACTGTTTTTT; d_gene: .; j_gene: TRBJ1-4; v_gene: TRBV7-6; abundance: .
CDR3aa: CASSYLGLREAFF; CDR3nt: TGTGCCAGCAGTTACTTGGGGCTAAGGGAAGCTTTCTTT; d_gene: .; j_gene: TRBJ1-1; v_gene: TRBV6-5; abundance: many
CDR3aa: CASSPKREVPYEQYF; CDR3nt: TGTGCCAGCAGCCCAAAACGGGAGGTTCCCTACGAGCAGTACTTC; d_gene: TRBD2; j_gene: TRBJ2-7; v_gene: TRBV7-9; abundance: few
CDR3aa: CASSLVSSSAYNSPLHF; CDR3nt: TGTGCCAGCAGTTTGGTTTCATCCTCGGCCTATAATTCACCCCTCCACTTT; d_gene: .; j_gene: TRBJ1-6; v_gene: TRBV28; abundance: few
CDR3aa: CASSSPRTSGGNEQYF; CDR3nt: TGTGCCAGCAGTTCCCCGCGGACTAGCGGGGGGAACGAGCAGTACTTC; d_gene: TRBD2; j_gene: TRBJ2-7; v_gene: TRBV28; abundance: few
CDR3aa: CAWNPQGGFGTQYF; CDR3nt: TGTGCCTGGAATCCTCAAGGAGGGTTTGGGACCCAGTACTTC; d_gene: .; j_gene: TRBJ2-5; v_gene: TRBV30; abundance: .
CDR3aa: CASSDTDRATEAFF; CDR3nt: TGTGCCAGCAGTGACACCGACAGGGCCACTGAAGCTTTCTTT; d_gene: TRBD1; j_gene: TRBJ1-1; v_gene: TRBV6-1; abundance: many
CDR3aa: CASSWDSMNTEAFF; CDR3nt: TGTGCCAGCAGTTGGGACAGCATGAACACTGAAGCTTTCTTT; d_gene: TRBD1; j_gene: TRBJ1-1; v_gene: TRBV27; abundance: many
CDR3aa: CASSITAQVWNSPLHF; CDR3nt: TGTGCCAGTAGTATTACCGCCCAGGTCTGGAATTCACCCCTCCACTTT; d_gene: .; j_gene: TRBJ1-6; v_gene: TRBV19; abundance: .
CDR3aa: CASSTLQGANNEQFF; CDR3nt: TGTGCCAGCAGCACCCTACAGGGTGCGAACAATGAGCAGTTCTTC; d_gene: .; j_gene: TRBJ2-1; v_gene: TRBV11-2; abundance: .
CDR3aa: CSAYPSSYNSPLHF; CDR3nt: TGCAGTGCCTACCCGAGCTCCTATAATTCACCCCTCCACTTT; d_gene: .; j_gene: TRBJ1-6; v_gene: TRBV20-1; abundance: .
CDR3aa: CAISVALSGNTIYF; CDR3nt: TGTGCCATCAGTGTTGCGCTTTCTGGAAACACCATATATTTT; d_gene: .; j_gene: TRBJ1-3; v_gene: TRBV10-3; abundance: few
CDR3aa: CASSLSAGGYETQYF; CDR3nt: TGTGCCAGCAGCTTGTCGGCAGGGGGCTATGAGACCCAGTACTTC; d_gene: TRBD1; j_gene: TRBJ2-5; v_gene: TRBV5-6; abundance: .
CDR3aa: CASSLMPGQGDTGELFF; CDR3nt: TGCGCCAGCAGCTTGATGCCGGGACAGGGGGACACCGGGGAGCTGTTTTTT; d_gene: TRBD1; j_gene: TRBJ2-2; v_gene: TRBV5-1; abundance: few
CDR3aa: CASSRLPTSGRVTGELFF; CDR3nt: TGCGCCAGCAGCCGCCTACCAACTAGCGGGAGGGTGACCGGGGAGCTGTTTTTT; d_gene: TRBD2; j_gene: TRBJ2-2; v_gene: TRBV5-1; abundance: .
CDR3aa: CAWSISPGAPYGYTF; CDR3nt: TGTGCCTGGAGTATCTCCCCAGGGGCACCTTATGGCTACACCTTC; d_gene: .; j_gene: TRBJ1-2; v_gene: TRBV30; abundance: many
CDR3aa: CASSIPGLGRETQYF; CDR3nt: TGTGCCAGCAGCATACCGGGACTAGGACGGGAGACCCAGTACTTC; d_gene: TRBD2; j_gene: TRBJ2-5; v_gene: TRBV5-6; abundance: few
CDR3aa: CASKPLQGAFGELFF; CDR3nt: TGTGCCAGCAAACCTTTACAGGGAGCCTTCGGGGAGCTGTTTTTT; d_gene: .; j_gene: TRBJ2-2; v_gene: TRBV6-1; abundance: .
CDR3aa: CSVSDTEQFF; CDR3nt: TGCAGCGTTAGCGATACTGAGCAGTTCTTC; d_gene: .; j_gene: TRBJ2-1; v_gene: TRBV29-1; abundance: once
CDR3aa: CASNLGGGQPQHF; CDR3nt: TGTGCCAGCAACTTAGGGGGCGGGCAGCCCCAGCATTTT; d_gene: TRBD1; j_gene: TRBJ1-5; v_gene: TRBV12-3/TRBV12-4; abundance: few
CDR3aa: CASSYEASSYEQYF; CDR3nt: TGTGCCAGCAGTTACGAGGCGAGTTCCTACGAGCAGTACTTC; d_gene: .; j_gene: TRBJ2-7; v_gene: TRBV6-2/TRBV6-3; abundance: many
CDR3aa: CASRHKQTGELFF; CDR3nt: TGTGCCAGCAGACATAAACAGACCGGGGAGCTGTTTTTT; d_gene: .; j_gene: TRBJ2-2; v_gene: TRBV12-3/TRBV12-4; abundance: few
CDR3aa: CASSQETGTRLGEKLFF; CDR3nt: TGTGCCAGCAGCCAAGAAACAGGGACCCGCCTGGGGGAAAAACTGTTTTTT; d_gene: .; j_gene: TRBJ1-4; v_gene: TRBV3-1; abundance: .
CDR3aa: CASSTGTSGSLREQYF; CDR3nt: TGTGCCAGCAGTACCGGGACTAGCGGGAGTTTGCGGGAGCAGTACTTC; d_gene: TRBD2; j_gene: TRBJ2-7; v_gene: TRBV6-1; abundance: few
CDR3aa: CAWNSGSSGNTIYF; CDR3nt: TGTGCCTGGAATTCGGGATCCTCTGGAAACACCATATATTTT; d_gene: .; j_gene: TRBJ1-3; v_gene: TRBV30; abundance: few
CDR3aa: CASSVDWEETQYF; CDR3nt: TGTGCCAGCAGTGTTGACTGGGAAGAGACCCAGTACTTC; d_gene: .; j_gene: TRBJ2-5; v_gene: TRBV6-1; abundance: few
CDR3aa: CASSSFGGGSYNEQFF; CDR3nt: TGTGCCAGTAGTAGCTTCGGGGGAGGGTCGTACAATGAGCAGTTCTTC; d_gene: TRBD2; j_gene: TRBJ2-1; v_gene: TRBV19; abundance: .
CDR3aa: CASSFTGAWSDGYTF; CDR3nt: TGTGCCAGCAGTTTTACAGGGGCTTGGTCGGATGGCTACACCTTC; d_gene: TRBD1; j_gene: TRBJ1-2; v_gene: TRBV28; abundance: many
CDR3aa: CASSTGWDQPQHF; CDR3nt: TGTGCCAGCAGCACAGGGTGGGATCAGCCCCAGCATTTT; d_gene: .; j_gene: TRBJ1-5; v_gene: TRBV6-1; abundance: few
CDR3aa: CASSLPRGAAYQPQHF; CDR3nt: TGTGCCAGCAGTTTACCTAGGGGAGCTGCTTATCAGCCCCAGCATTTT; d_gene: .; j_gene: TRBJ1-5; v_gene: TRBV28; abundance: many
CDR3aa: CASSIDKGRIQYF; CDR3nt: TGTGCCAGTAGTATAGATAAGGGGAGGATTCAGTACTTC; d_gene: .; j_gene: TRBJ2-4; v_gene: TRBV19; abundance: .
CDR3aa: CASSPSVEAPIYGYTF; CDR3nt: TGTGCCAGCAGTCCTTCTGTGGAAGCGCCGATATATGGCTACACCTTC; d_gene: .; j_gene: TRBJ1-2; v_gene: TRBV2; abundance: many
CDR3aa: CSANKADIQYF; CDR3nt: TGCAGTGCTAATAAAGCGGACATTCAGTACTTC; d_gene: .; j_gene: TRBJ2-4; v_gene: TRBV20-1; abundance: many
CDR3aa: CASSQSWTGPYVRETQYF; CDR3nt: TGTGCCAGCAGCCAGAGCTGGACAGGGCCATACGTGAGGGAGACCCAGTACTTC; d_gene: TRBD1; j_gene: TRBJ2-5; v_gene: TRBV28; abundance: many
CDR3aa: CAISEFEGGSTEAFF; CDR3nt: TGTGCCATCAGTGAGTTTGAGGGGGGAAGCACTGAAGCTTTCTTT; d_gene: .; j_gene: TRBJ1-1; v_gene: TRBV10-3; abundance: few
CDR3aa: CASSRWDGGFYEQYF; CDR3nt: TGTGCCAGCAGCCGCTGGGACGGGGGCTTTTACGAGCAGTACTTC; d_gene: .; j_gene: TRBJ2-7; v_gene: TRBV7-2; abundance: .
CDR3aa: CASSLTRTGGEQYF; CDR3nt: TGTGCCAGCAGCCTCACCCGGACAGGGGGCGAGCAGTACTTC; d_gene: TRBD1; j_gene: TRBJ2-7; v_gene: TRBV7-9; abundance: .
CDR3aa: CASSPRVVMAKNIQYF; CDR3nt: TGTGCCAGCAGTCCCCGGGTAGTAATGGCCAAAAACATTCAGTACTTC; d_gene: .; j_gene: TRBJ2-4; v_gene: TRBV6-1; abundance: few
CDR3aa: CSARDLGGRRYGYTF; CDR3nt: TGCAGTGCTAGAGATCTGGGGGGGCGACGCTATGGCTACACCTTC; d_gene: .; j_gene: TRBJ1-2; v_gene: TRBV20-1; abundance: many
CDR3aa: CASSEGGGWGRSTEAFF; CDR3nt: TGTGCCAGCAGTGAAGGGGGTGGGTGGGGACGTAGCACTGAAGCTTTCTTT; d_gene: .; j_gene: TRBJ1-1; v_gene: TRBV2; abundance: many